This T cell receptor beta chain was sequenced during a study of identical twins. This clonotype turned up a few times. A single record per CDR3 protein comes from TCRdb applying MiXCR to the 5' RACE reads. The data hold 600,000 to 700,000 distinct CDR3 sequences, with 21% observed a single time. Germline CDR1 is SGHRS and CDR2 is YFSETQ. V was pared by 5 bases and J by 0 bases, with 14 bases between. The CDR3 runs 15 residues. This same sample was also taken into another study, of T cells expressing NK-cell markers. As that report states: The authors applied an anti-gamma-delta TCR antibody in several experiments, and it restricted sorting to alpha-beta TCR T cells.

Sequenced sample: PBMCs. The V call is TRBV5-1, the J call TRBJ1-1; no clear D gene. The TCR sequence derives from a young woman in good health. CDR3 sequence (DNA): TGCGCCAGCAGAATGGGATCCCCAATGAACACTGAAGCTTTCTTT. Protein product: CASRMGSPMNTEAFF.